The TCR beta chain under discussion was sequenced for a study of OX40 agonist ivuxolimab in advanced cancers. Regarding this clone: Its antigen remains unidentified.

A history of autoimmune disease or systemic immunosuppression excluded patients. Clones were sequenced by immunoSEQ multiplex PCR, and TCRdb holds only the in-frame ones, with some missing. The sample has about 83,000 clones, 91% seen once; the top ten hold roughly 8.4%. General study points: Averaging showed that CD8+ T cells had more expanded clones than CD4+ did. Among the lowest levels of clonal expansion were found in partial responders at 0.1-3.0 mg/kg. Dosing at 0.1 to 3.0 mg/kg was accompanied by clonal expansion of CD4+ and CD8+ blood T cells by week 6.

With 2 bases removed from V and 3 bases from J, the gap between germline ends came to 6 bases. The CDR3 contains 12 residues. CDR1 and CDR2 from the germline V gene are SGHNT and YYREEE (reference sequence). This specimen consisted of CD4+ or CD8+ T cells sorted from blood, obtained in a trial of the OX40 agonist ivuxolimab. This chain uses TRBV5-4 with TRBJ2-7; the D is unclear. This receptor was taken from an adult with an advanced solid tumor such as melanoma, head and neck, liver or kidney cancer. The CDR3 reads CASSLNSYEQYF. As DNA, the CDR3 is TGTGCCAGCAGCTTAAACAGCTACGAGCAGTACTTC. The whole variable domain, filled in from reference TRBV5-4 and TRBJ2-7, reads ETGVTQSPTHLIKTRGQQVTLRCSSQSGHNTVSWYQQALGQGPQFIFQYYREEENGRGNFPPRFSGLQFPNYSSELNVNALELDDSALYLCASSLNSYEQYFGPGTRLTVT.